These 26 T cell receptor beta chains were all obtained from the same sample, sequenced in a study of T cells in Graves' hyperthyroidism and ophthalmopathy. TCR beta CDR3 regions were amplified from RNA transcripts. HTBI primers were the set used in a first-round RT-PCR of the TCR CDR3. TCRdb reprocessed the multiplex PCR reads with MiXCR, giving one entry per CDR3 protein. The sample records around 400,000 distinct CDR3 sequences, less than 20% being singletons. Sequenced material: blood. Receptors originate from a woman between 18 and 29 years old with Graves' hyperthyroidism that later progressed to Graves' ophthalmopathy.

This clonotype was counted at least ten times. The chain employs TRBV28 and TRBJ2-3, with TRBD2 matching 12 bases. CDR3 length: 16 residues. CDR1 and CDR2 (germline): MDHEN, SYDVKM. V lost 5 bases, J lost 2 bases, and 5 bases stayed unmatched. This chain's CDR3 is CASSGTSGQNTDTQYF. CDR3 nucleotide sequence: TGTGCCAGCAGTGGGACTAGCGGGCAGAACACAGATACGCAGTATTTT. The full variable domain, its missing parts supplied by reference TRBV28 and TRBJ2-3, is DVKVTQSSRYLVKRTGEKVFLECVQDMDHENMFWYRQDPGLGLRLIYFSYDVKMKEKGDIPEGYSVSREKKERFSLILESASTNQTSMYLCASSGTSGQNTDTQYFGPGTRLTVL.

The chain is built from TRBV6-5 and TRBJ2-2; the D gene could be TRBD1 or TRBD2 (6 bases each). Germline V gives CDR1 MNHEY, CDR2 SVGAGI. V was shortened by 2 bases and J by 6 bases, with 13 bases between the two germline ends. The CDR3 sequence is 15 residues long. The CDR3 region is CASSYDGGSAGELFF. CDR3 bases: TGTGCCAGCAGTTACGACGGGGGCTCAGCCGGGGAGCTGTTTTTT.

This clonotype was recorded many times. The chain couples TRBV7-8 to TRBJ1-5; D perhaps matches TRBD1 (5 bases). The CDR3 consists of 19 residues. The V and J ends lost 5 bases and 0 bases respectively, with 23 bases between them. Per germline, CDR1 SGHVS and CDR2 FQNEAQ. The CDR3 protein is CASSPRPAQAIYSNQPQHF. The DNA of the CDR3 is TGTGCCAGCAGCCCCCGGCCGGCACAGGCAATTTATAGCAATCAGCCCCAGCATTTT.

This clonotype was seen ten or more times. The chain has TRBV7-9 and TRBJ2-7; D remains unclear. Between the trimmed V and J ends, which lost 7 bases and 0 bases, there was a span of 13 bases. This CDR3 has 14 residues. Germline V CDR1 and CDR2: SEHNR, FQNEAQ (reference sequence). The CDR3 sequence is CASTPEFHSYEQYF. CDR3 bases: TGTGCCAGCACCCCAGAGTTCCACTCCTACGAGCAGTACTTC.

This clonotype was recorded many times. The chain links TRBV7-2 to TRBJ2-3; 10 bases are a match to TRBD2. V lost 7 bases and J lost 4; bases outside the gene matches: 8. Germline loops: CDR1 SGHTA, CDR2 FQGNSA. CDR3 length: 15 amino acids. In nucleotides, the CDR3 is TGTGCCAGCAACCCTAGCGGGAGTGATGCAGATACGCAGTATTTT. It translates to CASNPSGSDADTQYF. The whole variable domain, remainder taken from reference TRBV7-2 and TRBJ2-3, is GAGVSQSPSNKVTEKGKDVELRCDPISGHTALYWYRQSLGQGLEFLIYFQGNSAPDKSGLPSDRFSAERTGGSVSTLTIQRTQQEDSAVYLCASNPSGSDADTQYFGPGTRLTVL.

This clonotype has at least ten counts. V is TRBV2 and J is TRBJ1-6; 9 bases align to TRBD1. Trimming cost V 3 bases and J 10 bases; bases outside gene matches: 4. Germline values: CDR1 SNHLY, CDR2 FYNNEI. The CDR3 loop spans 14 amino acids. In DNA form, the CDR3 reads TGTGCCAGCAGTGAGTGGACAGGGGAATCACCCCTCCACTTT. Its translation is CASSEWTGESPLHF.

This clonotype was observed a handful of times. The CDR3 bases are TGTGCCAGCAGTTTATCCGGGGTCGGCGAGCAGTACTTC. Protein product: CASSLSGVGEQYF. The rearrangement joins TRBV27 to TRBJ2-7; TRBD2 might be the D (5 bases). CDR3 size: 13 residues. Deletions cut 0 bases from V and 6 bases from J, with 9 bases between. CDR1 MNHEY and CDR2 SMNVEV come from the germline V gene (reference sequence).

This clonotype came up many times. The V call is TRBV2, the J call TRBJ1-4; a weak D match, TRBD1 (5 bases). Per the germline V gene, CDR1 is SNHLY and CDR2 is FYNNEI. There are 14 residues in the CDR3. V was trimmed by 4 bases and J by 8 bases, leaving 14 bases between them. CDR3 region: CASSGMGPREKLFF. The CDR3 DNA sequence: TGTGCCAGCAGTGGGATGGGGCCTCGGGAAAAACTGTTTTTT.

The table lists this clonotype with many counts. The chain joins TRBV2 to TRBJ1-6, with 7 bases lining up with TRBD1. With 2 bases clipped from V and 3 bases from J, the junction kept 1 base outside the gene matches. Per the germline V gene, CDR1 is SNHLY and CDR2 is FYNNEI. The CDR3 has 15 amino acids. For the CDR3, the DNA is TGTGCCAGCAGTGAATGGGACAGCTATAATTCACCCCTCCACTTT. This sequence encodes CASSEWDSYNSPLHF.

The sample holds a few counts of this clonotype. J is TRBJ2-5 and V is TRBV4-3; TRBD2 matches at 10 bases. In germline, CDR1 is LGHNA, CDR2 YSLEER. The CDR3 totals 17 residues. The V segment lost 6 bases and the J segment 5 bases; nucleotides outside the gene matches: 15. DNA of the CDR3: TGCGCCAGCAGTTCAGGGCGGCTAGCGGGAGAACGGGAGACCCAGTACTTC. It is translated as CASSSGRLAGERETQYF.

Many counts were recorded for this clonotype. CDR3 nucleotides: TGTGCCAGCAGCCACGTGGCAGGGGAGACCCAGTACTTC. As protein: CASSHVAGETQYF. The chain links TRBV5-6 to TRBJ2-5; possible D gene TRBD1, 5 bases. Trimming left V 4 bases short and J 5 bases short, with 12 bases between. The CDR3 totals 13 residues. In germline, CDR1 is SGHDT, CDR2 YYEEEE.

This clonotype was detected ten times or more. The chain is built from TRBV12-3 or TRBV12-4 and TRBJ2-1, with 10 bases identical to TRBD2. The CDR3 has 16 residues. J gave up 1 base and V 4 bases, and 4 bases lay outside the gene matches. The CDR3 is CASSSTSGFSYNEQFF. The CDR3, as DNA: TGTGCCAGCAGTTCGACTAGCGGGTTTTCCTACAATGAGCAGTTCTTC.

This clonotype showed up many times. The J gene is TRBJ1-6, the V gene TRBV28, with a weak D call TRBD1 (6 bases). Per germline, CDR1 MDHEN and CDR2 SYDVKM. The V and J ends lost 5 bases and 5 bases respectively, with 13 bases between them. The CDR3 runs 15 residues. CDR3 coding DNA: TGTGCCAGCAGTCGTTGGACAGACGATAATTCACCCCTCCACTTT. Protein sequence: CASSRWTDDNSPLHF. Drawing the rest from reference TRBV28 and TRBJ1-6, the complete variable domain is DVKVTQSSRYLVKRTGEKVFLECVQDMDHENMFWYRQDPGLGLRLIYFSYDVKMKEKGDIPEGYSVSREKKERFSLILESASTNQTSMYLCASSRWTDDNSPLHFGNGTRLTVT.

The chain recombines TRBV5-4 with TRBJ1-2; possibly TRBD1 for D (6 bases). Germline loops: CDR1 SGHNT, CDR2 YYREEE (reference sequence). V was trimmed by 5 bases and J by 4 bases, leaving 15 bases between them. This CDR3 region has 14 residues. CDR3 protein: CASRVQGLRYGYTF. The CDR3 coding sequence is TGTGCCAGCAGAGTACAGGGACTGCGCTATGGCTACACCTTC. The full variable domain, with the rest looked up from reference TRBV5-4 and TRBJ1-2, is ETGVTQSPTHLIKTRGQQVTLRCSSQSGHNTVSWYQQALGQGPQFIFQYYREEENGRGNFPPRFSGLQFPNYSSELNVNALELDDSALYLCASRVQGLRYGYTFGSGTRLTVV.

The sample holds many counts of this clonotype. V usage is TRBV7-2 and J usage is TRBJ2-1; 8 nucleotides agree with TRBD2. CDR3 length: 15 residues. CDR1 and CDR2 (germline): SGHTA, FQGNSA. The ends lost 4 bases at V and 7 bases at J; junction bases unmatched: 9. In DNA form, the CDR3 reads TGTGCCAGCAGCTCTACTAGCGGCCTAATGAATGAGCAGTTCTTC. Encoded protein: CASSSTSGLMNEQFF.

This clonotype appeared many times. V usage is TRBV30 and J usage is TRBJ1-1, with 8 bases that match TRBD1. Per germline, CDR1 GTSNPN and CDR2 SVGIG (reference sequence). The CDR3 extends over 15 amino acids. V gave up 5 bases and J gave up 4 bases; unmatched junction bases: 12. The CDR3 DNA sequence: TGTGCCTGGTGGAATGGTGGACAGGGTCCCACTGAAGCTTTCTTT. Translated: CAWWNGGQGPTEAFF.

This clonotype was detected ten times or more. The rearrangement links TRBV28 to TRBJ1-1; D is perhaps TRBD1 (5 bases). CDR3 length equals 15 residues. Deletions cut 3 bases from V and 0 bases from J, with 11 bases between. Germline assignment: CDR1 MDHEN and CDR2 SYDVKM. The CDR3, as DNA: TGTGCCAGCAGTTTCCCGGGGGGTATGAACACTGAAGCTTTCTTT. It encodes CASSFPGGMNTEAFF.

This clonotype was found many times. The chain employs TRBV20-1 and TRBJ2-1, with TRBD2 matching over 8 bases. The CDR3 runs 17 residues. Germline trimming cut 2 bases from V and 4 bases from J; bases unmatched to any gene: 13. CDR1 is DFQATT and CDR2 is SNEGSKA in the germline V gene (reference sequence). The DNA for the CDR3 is TGCAGTGCTAGACCTCCTGGCCTAGCGGGTAATTACAATGAGCAGTTCTTC. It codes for CSARPPGLAGNYNEQFF.

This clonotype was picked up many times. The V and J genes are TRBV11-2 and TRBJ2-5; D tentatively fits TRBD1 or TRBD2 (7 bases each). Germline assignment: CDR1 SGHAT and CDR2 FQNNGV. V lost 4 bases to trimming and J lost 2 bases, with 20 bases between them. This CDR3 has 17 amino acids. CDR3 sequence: CASSSYMTGRGQETQYF. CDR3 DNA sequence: TGTGCCAGCAGCTCGTACATGACAGGGCGGGGGCAAGAGACCCAGTACTTC.

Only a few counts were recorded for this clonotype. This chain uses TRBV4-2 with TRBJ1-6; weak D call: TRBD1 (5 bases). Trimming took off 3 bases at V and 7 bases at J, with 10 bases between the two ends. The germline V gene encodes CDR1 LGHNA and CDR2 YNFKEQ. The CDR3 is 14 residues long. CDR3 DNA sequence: TGTGCCAGCAGCCAGGTCAAGGGGAATTCACCCCTCCACTTT. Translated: CASSQVKGNSPLHF.

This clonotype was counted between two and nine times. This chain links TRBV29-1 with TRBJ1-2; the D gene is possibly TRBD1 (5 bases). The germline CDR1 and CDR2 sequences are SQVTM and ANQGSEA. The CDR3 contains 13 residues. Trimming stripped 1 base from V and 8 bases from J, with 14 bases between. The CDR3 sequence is CSVEVAEGDGYTF. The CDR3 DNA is TGCAGCGTTGAAGTAGCGGAAGGGGACGGCTACACCTTC. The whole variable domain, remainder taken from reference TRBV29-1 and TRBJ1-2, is SAVISQKPSRDICQRGTSLTIQCQVDSQVTMMFWYRQQPGQSLTLIATANQGSEATYESGFVIDKFPISRPNLTFSTLTVSNMSPEDSSIYLCSVEVAEGDGYTFGSGTRLTVV.

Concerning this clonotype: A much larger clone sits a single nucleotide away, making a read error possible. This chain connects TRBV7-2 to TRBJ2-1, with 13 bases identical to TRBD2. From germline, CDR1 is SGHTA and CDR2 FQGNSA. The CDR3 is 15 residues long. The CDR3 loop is CAGSRTSGRGDEQFF. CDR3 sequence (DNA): TGTGCCGGCAGCCGTACTAGCGGGAGGGGGGATGAGCAGTTCTTC.

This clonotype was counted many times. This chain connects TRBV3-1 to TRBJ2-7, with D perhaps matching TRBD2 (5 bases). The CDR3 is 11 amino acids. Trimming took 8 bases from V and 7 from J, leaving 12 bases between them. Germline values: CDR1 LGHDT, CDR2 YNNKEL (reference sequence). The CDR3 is CASASTGEQYF. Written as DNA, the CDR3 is TGTGCCAGCGCCTCGACGGGGGAGCAGTACTTC.

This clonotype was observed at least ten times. The CDR3 here is CASSLNQAGVSYNEQFF. Here the CDR3 DNA reads TGCGCCAGCAGCCTTAATCAAGCGGGAGTGTCCTACAATGAGCAGTTCTTC. The chain couples TRBV5-1 to TRBJ2-1; the match to TRBD2 covers 8 bases. This CDR3 is 17 amino acids long. The germline V gene encodes CDR1 SGHRS and CDR2 YFSETQ. The ends lost 4 bases at V and 1 base at J; junction bases unmatched: 10.

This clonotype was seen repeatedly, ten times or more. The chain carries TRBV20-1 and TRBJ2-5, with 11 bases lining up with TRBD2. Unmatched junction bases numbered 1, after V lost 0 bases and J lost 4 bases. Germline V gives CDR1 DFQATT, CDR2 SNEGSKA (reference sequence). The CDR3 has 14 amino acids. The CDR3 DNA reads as TGCAGTGCTAGAGATCTAGCGGGAGGAGAGACCCAGTACTTC. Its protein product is CSARDLAGGETQYF.

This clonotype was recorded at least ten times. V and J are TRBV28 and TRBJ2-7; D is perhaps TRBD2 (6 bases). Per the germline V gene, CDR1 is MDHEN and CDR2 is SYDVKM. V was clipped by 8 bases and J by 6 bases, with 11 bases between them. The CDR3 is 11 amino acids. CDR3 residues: CASRDFSEQYF. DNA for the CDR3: TGTGCCAGCCGGGACTTTTCCGAGCAGTACTTC.